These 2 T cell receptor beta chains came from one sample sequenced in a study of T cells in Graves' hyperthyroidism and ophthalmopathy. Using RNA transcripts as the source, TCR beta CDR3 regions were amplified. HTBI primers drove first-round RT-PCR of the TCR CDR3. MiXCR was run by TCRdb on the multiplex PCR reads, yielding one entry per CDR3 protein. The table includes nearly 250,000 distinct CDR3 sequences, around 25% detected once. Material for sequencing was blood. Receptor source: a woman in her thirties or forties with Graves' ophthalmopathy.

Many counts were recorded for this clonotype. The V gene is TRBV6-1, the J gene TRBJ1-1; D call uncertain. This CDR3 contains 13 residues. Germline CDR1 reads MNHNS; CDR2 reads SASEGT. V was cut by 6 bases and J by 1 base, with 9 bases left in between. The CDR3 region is CASREPANTEAFF. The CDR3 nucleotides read TGTGCCAGCAGGGAGCCGGCGAACACTGAAGCTTTCTTT.

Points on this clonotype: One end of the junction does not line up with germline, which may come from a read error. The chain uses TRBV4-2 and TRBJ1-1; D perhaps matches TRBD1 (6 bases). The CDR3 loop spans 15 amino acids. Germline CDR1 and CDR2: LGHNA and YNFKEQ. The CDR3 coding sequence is TGTACCAGCAGCCAAGGGACATCAATGAACACTGAAGCTTTCTTT. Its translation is CTSSQGTSMNTEAFF.